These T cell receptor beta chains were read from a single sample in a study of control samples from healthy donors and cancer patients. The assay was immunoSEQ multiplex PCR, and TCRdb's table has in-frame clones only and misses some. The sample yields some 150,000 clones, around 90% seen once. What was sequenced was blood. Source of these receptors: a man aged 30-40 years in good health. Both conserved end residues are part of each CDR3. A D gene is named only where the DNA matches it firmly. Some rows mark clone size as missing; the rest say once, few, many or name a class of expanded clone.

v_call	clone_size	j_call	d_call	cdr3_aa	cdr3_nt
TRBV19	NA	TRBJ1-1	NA	CASSMGGLMNTEAFF	TGTGCCAGTAGTATGGGGGGCCTCATGAACACTGAAGCTTTCTTT
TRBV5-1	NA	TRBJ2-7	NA	CASKGRGHEQYF	TGCGCCAGCAAGGGCAGGGGCCACGAGCAGTACTTC
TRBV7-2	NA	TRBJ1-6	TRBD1	CASTYSTGLPNSPLHF	TGTGCCAGCACCTACTCGACAGGGCTCCCTAATTCACCCCTCCACTTT
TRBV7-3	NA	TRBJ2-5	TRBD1	CASSLGDRTQETQYF	TGTGCCAGCAGCTTGGGGGACAGGACACAAGAGACCCAGTACTTC
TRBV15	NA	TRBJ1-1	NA	CATSRKLNTEAFF	TGTGCCACCAGCAGAAAGTTGAACACTGAAGCTTTCTTT
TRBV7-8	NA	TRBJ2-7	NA	CASSLEGTFSF	TGTGCCAGCAGCTTAGAAGGGACATTCTCGTTC
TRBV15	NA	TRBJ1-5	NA	CATSRDGGSNQPQHF	TGTGCCACCAGCAGAGATGGAGGCAGCAATCAGCCCCAGCATTTT
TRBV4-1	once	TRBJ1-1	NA	CASSQGTAPEAFF	TGCGCCAGCAGCCAAGGGACGGCGCCCGAAGCTTTCTTT
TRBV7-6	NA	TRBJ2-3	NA	CASSLQGATQYF	TGTGCCAGCAGCTTACAGGGTGCTACGCAGTATTTT
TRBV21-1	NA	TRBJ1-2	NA	CASSKSLTGPYGYTF	TGTGCCAGCAGCAAAAGCTTGACAGGGCCCTATGGCTACACCTTC
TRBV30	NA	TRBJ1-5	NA	CAYYRVRYGLNQPQHF	TGTGCCTATTACAGGGTACGGTATGGCTTAAATCAGCCCCAGCATTTT
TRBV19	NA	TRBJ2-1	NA	CASRHRASYNEQFF	TGTGCCAGTAGGCACAGGGCCTCCTACAATGAGCAGTTCTTC
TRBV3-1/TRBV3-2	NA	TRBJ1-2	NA	CASSQLSKEGGYTF	TGTGCCAGCAGCCAGTTGAGTAAGGAGGGTGGCTACACCTTC
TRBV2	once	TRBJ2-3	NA	CASRAGASTDTQYF	TGTGCCAGCAGGGCAGGGGCTAGCACAGATACGCAGTATTTT
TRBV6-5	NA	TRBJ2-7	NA	CASSQNRAAGYEQYF	TGTGCCAGCAGTCAGAATCGGGCGGCGGGGTACGAGCAGTACTTC
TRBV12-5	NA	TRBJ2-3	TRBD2	CASGLKRLAGADTQYF	TGTGCTAGTGGTTTGAAGCGGCTAGCGGGGGCAGATACGCAGTATTTT
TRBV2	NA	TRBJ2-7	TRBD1	CASSVGQGYEQYF	TGTGCCAGCAGTGTGGGACAGGGATACGAGCAGTACTTC
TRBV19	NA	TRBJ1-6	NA	CASSIRGGDSPLHF	TGTGCCAGTAGTATCCGGGGCGGCGATTCACCCCTCCACTTT
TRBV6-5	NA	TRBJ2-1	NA	CASRWGTYNEQFF	TGTGCCAGCAGGTGGGGAACCTACAATGAGCAGTTCTTC
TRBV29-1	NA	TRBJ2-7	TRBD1	CSVGNRGNEQYF	TGCAGCGTTGGAAACAGGGGGAACGAGCAGTACTTC
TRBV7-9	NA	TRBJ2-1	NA	CASSLTGNEQFF	TGTGCCAGCAGCTTGACAGGCAATGAGCAGTTCTTC
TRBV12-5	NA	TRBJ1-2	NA	CASGSGGGGYTF	TGTGCTAGTGGTTCGGGGGGAGGCGGCTACACCTTC
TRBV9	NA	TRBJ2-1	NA	CASSVAGTDYNEQFF	TGTGCCAGCAGCGTAGCCGGGACCGACTACAATGAGCAGTTCTTC
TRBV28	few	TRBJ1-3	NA	CASSFSGLNLGSGNTIYF	TGTGCCAGCAGTTTTTCGGGCCTTAACCTAGGTAGTGGAAACACCATATATTTT
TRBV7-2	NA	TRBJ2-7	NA	CASSLKGLVAEQYF	TGTGCCAGCAGCTTAAAAGGGCTTGTGGCCGAGCAGTACTTC